The 22 T cell receptor beta chains listed next were all sequenced from one sample in a study of T-cell memory formation after mild COVID-19. One entry per CDR3 protein results from TCRdb running MiXCR on the 5' RACE reads. Seen here are some 270,000 distinct CDR3 sequences, over 15% observed once, and the top ten hold 2.1%. Sequenced input: PBMCs or a T cell subset sorted from them (not recorded which). The receptors here all came from an adult woman who had mild COVID-19 (a few samples of this study predate the infection). Cell type and time point are not known.

This clonotype occurred a few times. The gene calls are TRBV12-3 or TRBV12-4 and TRBJ1-2; the match to TRBD1 covers 7 bases. V lost 5 bases and J lost 8; bases outside the gene matches: 14. The CDR3 extends over 15 amino acids. The CDR3 spells CASSQWTGSSTGYTF. In DNA form, the CDR3 reads TGTGCCAGCAGTCAATGGACAGGATCGTCGACGGGCTACACCTTC.

This clonotype was seen only a few times. The chain recombines TRBV11-2 with TRBJ2-5; no clear D. The germline V gene has CDR1 SGHAT and CDR2 FQNNGV. The CDR3 runs 16 residues. V lost 7 bases to trimming and J lost 1 base, with 19 bases between them. For the CDR3, the DNA is TGTGCCAGCACCCCCCTAGGGAAAGACTCCCAAGAGACCCAGTACTTC. It specifies CASTPLGKDSQETQYF. The full variable domain, completed using reference TRBV11-2 and TRBJ2-5, is EAGVAQSPRYKIIEKRQSVAFWCNPISGHATLYWYQQILGQGPKLLIQFQNNGVVDDSQLPKDRFSAERLKGVDSTLKIQPAKLEDSAVYLCASTPLGKDSQETQYFGPGTRLLVL.

The V and J genes are TRBV2 and TRBJ2-3, with TRBD2 matching 11 bases. The CDR3 runs 16 residues. V trimming: 5 bases; J trimming: 1 base; junction bases outside the gene matches: 5. Germline V gene sequence: CDR1 SNHLY, CDR2 FYNNEI. The CDR3 DNA is TGTGCCAGCAGTCCGACTAGCGGGATTGGCACAGATACGCAGTATTTT. Translating gives CASSPTSGIGTDTQYF. Filled out from reference TRBV2 and TRBJ2-3, the complete variable domain reads EPEVTQTPSHQVTQMGQEVILRCVPISNHLYFYWYRQILGQKVEFLVSFYNNEISEKSEIFDDQFSVERPDGSNFTLKIRSTKLEDSAMYFCASSPTSGIGTDTQYFGPGTRLTVL.

This clonotype was counted only a few times. V is TRBV5-1 and J is TRBJ1-1, with D unclear. The CDR3 spans 12 residues. The V end was cut by 2 bases, the J end by 4 bases, with 6 bases between. CDR1 and CDR2 from the germline V gene are SGHRS and YFSETQ. This CDR3 reads CASSFTGTEAFF. CDR3 DNA sequence: TGCGCCAGCAGCTTTACTGGCACTGAAGCTTTCTTT. Supplemented by reference TRBV5-1 and TRBJ1-1, the full variable domain reads KAGVTQTPRYLIKTRGQQVTLSCSPISGHRSVSWYQQTPGQGLQFLFEYFSETQRNKGNFPGRFSGRQFSNSRSEMNVSTLELGDSALYLCASSFTGTEAFFGQGTRLTVV.

The rearrangement joins TRBV20-1 to TRBJ2-7, with TRBD1 identical over 7 bases. The CDR3 has 14 amino acids. Trimming removed 2 bases from V and 6 bases from J; junction bases left unmatched: 10. From germline, CDR1 is DFQATT and CDR2 SNEGSKA (reference sequence). Here the CDR3 reads CSARPTTRGLEQYF. DNA of the CDR3: TGCAGTGCTAGACCGACGACAAGGGGGCTCGAGCAGTACTTC.

This clonotype was seen just once. This chain links TRBV18 with TRBJ2-7; the match to TRBD1 covers 12 bases. Looked up from germline, CDR1 is KGHSH and CDR2 is LQKENI. This CDR3 is built from 16 residues. V shed 3 bases, J shed 5 bases, and the junction held 8 bases outside the gene matches. Here the CDR3 reads CASSPPPGQGAHEQYF. In DNA form, the CDR3 reads TGTGCCAGCTCACCGCCACCGGGACAGGGGGCTCACGAGCAGTACTTC.

The rearrangement uses TRBV5-1 and TRBJ1-1; D gene unclear. V was clipped by 0 bases and J by 7 bases, with 10 bases between them. Germline V gene lookup returns CDR1 SGHRS and CDR2 YFSETQ. This CDR3 is 13 amino acids long. In DNA form, the CDR3 reads TGCGCCAGCAGCTTGGGACACCCTAGTGAAGCTTTCTTT. Protein: CASSLGHPSEAFF.

The chain is built from TRBV7-9 and TRBJ1-1, with 8 bases lining up with TRBD1. Per germline, CDR1 SEHNR and CDR2 FQNEAQ (reference sequence). With 4 bases clipped from V and 0 bases from J, the junction kept 7 bases outside the gene matches. The length of the CDR3 is 16 residues. The CDR3 region has the DNA TGTGCCAGCAGCTCCCCGAGACAGGGGATGAACACTGAAGCTTTCTTT. It codes for CASSSPRQGMNTEAFF.

The rearrangement uses TRBV2 and TRBJ2-7, with no clear D. Trimming stripped 7 bases from V and 5 bases from J, with 21 bases between. The germline gives CDR1 SNHLY, CDR2 FYNNEI. The CDR3 runs to 15 residues. Here the CDR3 reads CASNPSILRSHEQYF. DNA for the CDR3: TGTGCCAGCAACCCCTCTATACTCAGGAGCCACGAGCAGTACTTC.

The chain uses TRBV19 and TRBJ2-4; 7 bases fit TRBD1. Trimming cost V 6 bases and J 0 bases; bases outside gene matches: 8. Germline V gene lookup returns CDR1 LNHDA and CDR2 SQIVND (reference sequence). The CDR3 consists of 16 residues. As DNA, the CDR3 is TGTGCCAGTAGCCAAGGGGGACAGTTAGCCAAAAACATTCAGTACTTC. It encodes CASSQGGQLAKNIQYF.

This clonotype was detected a few times. The DNA for the CDR3 is TGTGCCAGCAGTCAACAGGGGAGCGTGGGGGAGCTGTTTTTT. It is translated as CASSQQGSVGELFF. This chain links TRBV12-3 or TRBV12-4 with TRBJ2-2; 7 bases agree with TRBD1. With 5 bases clipped from V and 8 bases from J, the junction kept 8 bases outside the gene matches. The CDR3 extends over 14 amino acids.

This clonotype occurred many times. The V and J genes are TRBV7-8 and TRBJ2-6; 7 nucleotides align to TRBD1. V lost 4 bases and J lost 2; bases outside the gene matches: 2. This CDR3 is built from 15 residues. Per the germline V gene, CDR1 is SGHVS and CDR2 is FQNEAQ. CDR3: CASSSDRAGANVLTF. The CDR3 DNA reads as TGTGCCAGCAGCTCCGACAGGGCTGGGGCCAACGTCCTGACTTTC.

The table lists this clonotype with a few counts. The CDR3 spells CASSRFDRGTNEKLFF. The CDR3 DNA sequence: TGTGCCAGCTCACGTTTTGACAGGGGGACTAATGAAAAACTGTTTTTT. The chain recombines TRBV18 with TRBJ1-4; 9 nucleotides align to TRBD1. Trimming took 4 bases from V and 2 from J; bases not matched to a gene: 5. From germline, CDR1 is KGHSH and CDR2 LQKENI. CDR3 length: 16 amino acids. Full variable domain (rest looked up from reference TRBV18 and TRBJ1-4): NAGVMQNPRHLVRRRGQEARLRCSPMKGHSHVYWYRQLPEEGLKFMVYLQKENIIDESGMPKERFSAEFPKEGPSILRIQQVVRGDSAAYFCASSRFDRGTNEKLFFGSGTQLSVL.

This clonotype has only a few counts. The chain recombines TRBV29-1 with TRBJ2-3; no firm D call. The germline V gene encodes CDR1 SQVTM and CDR2 ANQGSEA. The length of the CDR3 is 13 residues. Between the trimmed V and J ends, which lost 3 bases and 6 bases, there was a span of 13 bases. As DNA, the CDR3 is TGCAGCGTTGAGGCCGGCCAGGCTGATACGCAGTATTTT. This sequence encodes CSVEAGQADTQYF.

At least ten counts were recorded for this clonotype. The chain links TRBV5-1 to TRBJ2-7; a weak D match, TRBD1 (6 bases). The V gene lost 3 bases and the J gene lost 0 bases, with 13 bases spanning the gap. Per germline, CDR1 SGHRS and CDR2 YFSETQ. The CDR3 is 15 amino acids. CDR3 residues: CASSSKTDSSYEQYF. CDR3 sequence (DNA): TGCGCCAGCAGCTCAAAGACGGACAGCTCCTACGAGCAGTACTTC.

This clonotype was observed a single time. The V gene is TRBV12-3 or TRBV12-4, the J gene TRBJ1-1, with TRBD1 matching over 7 bases. V gave up 6 bases and J gave up 11 bases; unmatched junction bases: 15. This CDR3 has 14 amino acids. CDR3 DNA sequence: TGTGCCAGCAGCACCGGGACAGCCTCTAGGAGGGCTTTCTTT. Translation gives CASSTGTASRRAFF.

This clonotype was detected ten times or more. J is TRBJ2-7 and V is TRBV3-1; TRBD1 agrees at 7 bases. CDR3 length: 15 residues. V trimming: 1 base; J trimming: 5 bases; junction bases outside the gene matches: 8. Germline V gene lookup returns CDR1 LGHDT and CDR2 YNNKEL (reference sequence). CDR3 sequence reads: CASSQGIRTGDEQYF. The CDR3 DNA reads TGTGCCAGCAGCCAAGGAATCCGCACAGGGGACGAGCAGTACTTC.

This clonotype was found a few times. V gene TRBV7-6 combines with J gene TRBJ2-1; tentative D call: TRBD2 (5 bases). Germline V gives CDR1 SGHVS, CDR2 FNYEAQ. V was cut by 5 bases and J by 9 bases, with 20 bases left in between. The CDR3 extends over 15 amino acids. The CDR3 spells CASSPPGMAPVEQFF. The CDR3 coding sequence is TGTGCCAGCAGCCCACCGGGGATGGCGCCGGTTGAGCAGTTCTTC.

The chain uses TRBV4-2 and TRBJ1-2; 9 bases are a match to TRBD1. CDR1 LGHNA and CDR2 YNFKEQ come from the germline V gene. The CDR3 sequence is 15 residues long. The ends lost 0 bases at V and 6 bases at J; junction bases unmatched: 5. CDR3 in amino acids: CASSQDNRGRDGYTF. For the CDR3, the DNA is TGTGCCAGCAGCCAAGATAACAGGGGGCGGGATGGCTACACCTTC.

The table lists this clonotype with a few counts. The V gene is TRBV5-5, the J gene TRBJ2-1, with D unresolved. The CDR3 has 14 amino acids. V gave up 6 bases and J gave up 6 bases, with 16 bases separating them. CDR1 is SGHKS and CDR2 is YYEKEE in the germline V gene (reference sequence). Here the CDR3 reads CASKAQLSSNEQFF. CDR3 in DNA: TGTGCCAGCAAAGCACAGCTGAGTTCCAATGAGCAGTTCTTC.

This clonotype occurred a few times. The V gene is TRBV5-6, the J gene TRBJ2-5; D is unresolved. The CDR3 runs to 14 residues. The V gene's germline CDR1 is SGHDT and CDR2 YYEEEE. V was shortened by 4 bases and J by 1 base, with 11 bases between the two germline ends. The CDR3 coding sequence is TGTGCCAGCAGCCCGACCTTGAGCCAAGAGACCCAGTACTTC. It encodes CASSPTLSQETQYF.

This clonotype was counted only a few times. The rearrangement joins TRBV7-2 to TRBJ2-3; the match to TRBD2 covers 8 bases. Unmatched junction bases numbered 6, after V lost 4 bases and J lost 0 bases. Germline V CDR1 and CDR2: SGHTA, FQGNSA. The CDR3 length is 16 residues. The CDR3 spells CASSSDGRASTDTQYF. The CDR3 DNA follows: TGTGCCAGCAGCTCGGACGGGAGGGCTAGCACAGATACGCAGTATTTT.